This T cell receptor beta chain derives from a study of shared clonotypes between healthy human individuals. Assay: immunoSEQ multiplex PCR; the TCRdb copy retains only in-frame clones and omits some. The top ten clones hold roughly 0.34% of a sample with 2 million to 2.5 million clones, approximately 90% of them seen once. The V gene end was trimmed by 4 bases and the J gene end by 2 bases; junction bases not matched to a gene: 1. Per germline, CDR1 SNHLY and CDR2 FYNNEI. CDR3 length equals 15 residues. The sequence was collected from a man aged 18 to 29 in good health. Some clones in this sample may be carry-over from other donors' samples. What was sequenced was naive CD4+ T cells from PBMCs. Subset indicated: CD45RA+ positively selected. The V and J genes are TRBV2 and TRBJ2-5, with 13 bases identical to TRBD2. The CDR3: CASSAGLAGQETQYF. In DNA form, the CDR3 reads TGTGCCAGCAGTGCGGGACTAGCGGGGCAAGAGACCCAGTACTTC.